This T cell receptor (beta chain) was retrieved from a study of patients and donors after allogeneic stem cell transplantation. TCRdb called the RT-PCR reads again in MiXCR, with one record for every CDR3 protein. This sample has more than 150,000 distinct CDR3 sequences, with approximately 22% found just once. This TCR was sampled from a human donor who was either an allogeneic HSCT recipient or a stem cell or donor lymphocyte infusion donor (not recorded which). It is not recorded whose cells these are; they may come from a transplant donor. Input material: blood, either unsorted or a sorted T cell fraction (not recorded which).

CDR3: CASSQALANEQFF. CDR3 in DNA: TGCGCCAGCAGCCAAGCCCTAGCAAATGAGCAGTTCTTC. The chain employs TRBV4-1 and TRBJ2-1, with D possibly being TRBD2 (5 bases). The CDR3 spans 13 residues. Looked up from germline, CDR1 is MGHRA and CDR2 is YSYEKL. Trimming left V 1 base short and J 7 bases short, with 8 bases between.